A selection of T cell receptor beta chains follows, all from one sample in a study of T cells after yellow fever vaccination. Via MiXCR, TCRdb re-called the 5' RACE reads, giving one row per CDR3 protein. This sample yields around 340,000 distinct CDR3 sequences, of which under 15% are seen a single time; 3.2% belongs to the top ten. This specimen consisted of CD4+ T cells sorted from PBMCs, obtained 15 days after the yellow fever booster vaccination. The receptor source for this set is a man aged 18 to 30 who received the YFV17D yellow fever vaccine. Both conserved end residues are part of each CDR3.

TRBV29-1	TRBJ1-1	CSVVRVGGNGEAFF
TRBV27	TRBJ2-5	CASSQTGRETQYF
TRBV7-9	TRBJ1-6	CASSLSEDSPLHF
TRBV7-8	TRBJ2-2	CASSSPGRKTGELFF
TRBV21-1	TRBJ2-7	CASSTRLAGAHEQYF
TRBV19	TRBJ1-2	CASSGPTLRNYGYTF
TRBV3-1	TRBJ2-3	CASSHGGGADTQYF
TRBV27	TRBJ2-3	CASSLIARFPDTQYF
TRBV15	TRBJ2-5	CATSPGQSADLSRETQYF
TRBV18	TRBJ1-1	CASSPQVNTEAFF
TRBV7-9	TRBJ2-3	CASSRLANTQYF
TRBV20-1	TRBJ2-7	CSGQGSSYEQYF
TRBV5-5	TRBJ1-2	CASTQQGAANYGYTF
TRBV20-1	TRBJ1-1	CSARVDGAFF
TRBV7-9	TRBJ2-3	CASSFRSGGTDTQYF
TRBV7-9	TRBJ1-1	CASSLGTGAEAFF
TRBV4-3	TRBJ2-1	CASSRMPRRDDPYNEQFF
TRBV4-1	TRBJ1-5	CASSKQGVEPQHF
TRBV20-1	TRBJ2-7	CSARGGQGVSYEQYF
TRBV5-1	TRBJ2-3	CASRPGTTDTQYF
TRBV9	TRBJ1-2	CASSARWLGGLGPPSTF
TRBV20-1	TRBJ1-4	CSARGSRANEKLFF
TRBV7-9	TRBJ2-2	CASSLWSSNTGELFF
TRBV19	TRBJ1-2	CASSLSGQSQSGYTF
TRBV20-1	TRBJ1-6	CSARDGTSSYNSPLHF
TRBV7-2	TRBJ2-7	CASSLWQNYEQYF
TRBV5-1	TRBJ2-3	CASSFGFGGPTDTQYF
TRBV9	TRBJ2-2	CASSSRTGNTGELFF
TRBV6-2/TRBV6-3	TRBJ1-3	CASKRSTGNTIYF
TRBV12-3/TRBV12-4	TRBJ1-2	CASSLGSGGYTF
TRBV5-1	TRBJ1-1	CASSLEAGNTEAFF
TRBV5-4	TRBJ2-3	CASSPGGGFMDTQYF
TRBV4-3	TRBJ1-1	CASSQGVGDWTEAFF
TRBV6-6	TRBJ1-6	CATRRVGGSYNSPLHF
TRBV5-4	TRBJ2-2	CASSLPVAGGPTGELFF
TRBV12-3/TRBV12-4	TRBJ2-1	CASSFAGHPSDEQFF
TRBV12-3/TRBV12-4	TRBJ2-1	CASSLESSGGASKFF
TRBV18	TRBJ2-7	CASSRWGQTYEQYF
TRBV9	TRBJ2-3	CASSVGGDTDTQYF
TRBV7-2	TRBJ2-5	CASSSRVAEETQYF
TRBV27	TRBJ2-5	CASSPRVAGMIETQYF
TRBV5-1	TRBJ2-7	CASSLARLNYEQYF
TRBV11-1	TRBJ2-1	CASSFEVGREQFF
TRBV5-1	TRBJ1-2	CASSDGQGSNYGYTF
TRBV7-2	TRBJ2-7	CASSFGRGFYEQYF
TRBV12-3/TRBV12-4	TRBJ1-5	CASSRRRASNQPQHF
TRBV4-2	TRBJ1-1	CASSQVTAKNTEAFF
TRBV9	TRBJ1-5	CASSVGWGQPQHF
TRBV10-1	TRBJ1-1	CASSGQFNTEAFF
TRBV29-1	TRBJ2-5	CSVPGLAGGGETQYF
TRBV5-6	TRBJ2-7	CASSSYYEQYF
TRBV20-1	TRBJ1-2	CSAPLDRGIGYTF
TRBV7-3	TRBJ1-1	CASGPGNTEAFF
TRBV6-2/TRBV6-3	TRBJ2-2	CASSSRTAPFGELFF
TRBV20-1	TRBJ2-5	CSALFYSGGSGAQYF
TRBV3-1	TRBJ1-5	CASSTGGYSNQPQHF
TRBV5-1	TRBJ2-7	CASSLTETGSSEQYF
TRBV5-1	TRBJ2-7	CASSPIGHRGDEQYF
TRBV5-1	TRBJ2-3	CASSYGPGTSTDTQYF
TRBV6-6	TRBJ1-1	CASSYDMTGMNTEAFF